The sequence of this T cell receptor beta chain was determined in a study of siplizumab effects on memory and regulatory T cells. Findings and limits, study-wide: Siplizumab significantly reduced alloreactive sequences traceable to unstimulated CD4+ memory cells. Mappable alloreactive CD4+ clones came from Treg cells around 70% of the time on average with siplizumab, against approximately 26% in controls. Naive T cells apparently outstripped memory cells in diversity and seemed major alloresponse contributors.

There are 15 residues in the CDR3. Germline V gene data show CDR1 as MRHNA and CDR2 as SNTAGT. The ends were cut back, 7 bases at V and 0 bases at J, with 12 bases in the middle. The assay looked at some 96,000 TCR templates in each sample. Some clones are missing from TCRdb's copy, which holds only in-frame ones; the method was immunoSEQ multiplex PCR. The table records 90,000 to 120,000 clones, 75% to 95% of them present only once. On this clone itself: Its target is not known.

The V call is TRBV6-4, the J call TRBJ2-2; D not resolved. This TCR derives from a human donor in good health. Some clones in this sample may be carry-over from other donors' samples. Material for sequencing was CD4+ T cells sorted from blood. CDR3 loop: CASKVQAANTGELFF. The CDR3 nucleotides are TGTGCCAGCAAGGTTCAGGCGGCGAACACCGGGGAGCTGTTTTTT.